Listed here are 3 T cell receptor beta chains from one sample, sequenced in a study of cytomegalovirus exposure and HLA in healthy donors. Primers included in the PCR were 60 Vbeta and 13 Jbeta primers. Sequencing was performed with immunoSEQ multiplex PCR; in TCRdb, only in-frame clones are kept and a portion is missing. The sample has 130,000 to 150,000 clones; roughly 80% are singletons. The sequencing sample was made of PBMCs. The source of these receptors is a woman aged 40 to 50 in good health and CMV-seropositive.

V and J are TRBV9 and TRBJ2-1; 8 bases align to TRBD2. The germline CDR1 and CDR2 sequences are SGDLS and YYNGEE. The V gene end was trimmed by 4 bases and the J gene end by 7 bases; junction bases not matched to a gene: 10. This CDR3 has 15 amino acids. Written as DNA, the CDR3 is TGTGCCAGCAGCCCCCCGGGACTAGGGTTGAATGAGCAGTTCTTC. The encoded protein is CASSPPGLGLNEQFF.

The chain employs TRBV6-5 and TRBJ2-5; the D gene is possibly TRBD2 (5 bases). The V end lost 1 base, the J end lost 4 bases, and 16 bases lay between the germline ends. The CDR3 is 16 amino acids. The V gene's germline CDR1 is MNHEY and CDR2 SVGAGI. CDR3 loop: CASSYFGVLSGETQYF. The CDR3 region has the DNA TGTGCCAGCAGTTACTTCGGGGTGCTTTCAGGAGAGACCCAGTACTTC.

The rearrangement links TRBV2 to TRBJ1-5; D may be TRBD1 (5 bases). With 3 bases removed from V and 1 base from J, the gap between germline ends came to 13 bases. CDR3 length equals 16 residues. From germline, CDR1 is SNHLY and CDR2 FYNNEI. The CDR3: CASSDQGGRSNQPQHF. In DNA form, the CDR3 reads TGTGCCAGCAGTGACCAGGGAGGACGAAGCAATCAGCCCCAGCATTTT.